The 32 T cell receptor beta chains reported below all come from one sample, sequenced in a study of blood T cell repertoires in COVID-19. Sequencing was performed with immunoSEQ multiplex PCR; in TCRdb, only in-frame clones are kept and a portion is missing. Of tens of thousands of clones listed, approximately 83% are singletons. Sequencing was carried out using peripheral blood. The receptors shown here come from a man aged 55 to 70 with acute or convalescent COVID-19.

This clone was found a few times. The chain employs TRBV9 and TRBJ2-2; TRBD2 aligns across 7 bases. V trimming: 7 bases; J trimming: 3 bases; junction bases outside the gene matches: 9. Germline CDR1 and CDR2: SGDLS and YYNGEE. The CDR3 extends over 15 amino acids. CDR3 nucleotide sequence: TGTGCCAGCCGCCGACTAGCATCGGACACCGGGGAGCTGTTTTTT. It codes for CASRRLASDTGELFF.

The rearrangement links TRBV9 to TRBJ1-3; D is unresolved. CDR3 size: 15 residues. The V end lost 0 bases, the J end lost 0 bases, and 7 bases lay between the germline ends. CDR1 SGDLS and CDR2 YYNGEE come from the germline V gene. DNA for the CDR3: TGTGCCAGCAGCGTAGGGGCAGACTCTGGAAACACCATATATTTT. Its translation: CASSVGADSGNTIYF.

The chain combines TRBV7-2 with TRBJ1-5; 10 nucleotides line up with TRBD1. Per the germline V gene, CDR1 is SGHTA and CDR2 is FQGNSA. The CDR3 sequence is 14 residues long. With 5 bases clipped from V and 4 bases from J, the junction kept 2 bases outside the gene matches. DNA of the CDR3: TGTGCCAGCAGCCCGGGACAGGGGAATCAGCCCCAGCATTTT. It specifies CASSPGQGNQPQHF.

This clone was observed a few times. V is TRBV19 and J is TRBJ1-3; D is unclear. Germline CDR1 and CDR2: LNHDA and SQIVND (reference sequence). This CDR3 is built from 17 residues. The V gene lost 3 bases and the J gene lost 0 bases, with 15 bases spanning the gap. This CDR3 reads CASSMGSSTFSGNTIYF. In DNA, the CDR3 is TGTGCCAGTAGTATGGGGAGCAGTACCTTCTCTGGAAACACCATATATTTT. The full variable domain, its missing parts supplied by reference TRBV19 and TRBJ1-3, is DGGITQSPKYLFRKEGQNVTLSCEQNLNHDAMYWYRQDPGQGLRLIYYSQIVNDFQKGDIAEGYSVSREKKESFPLTVTSAQKNPTAFYLCASSMGSSTFSGNTIYFGEGSWLTVV.

This clone was detected once. V gene TRBV2 combines with J gene TRBJ2-3; TRBD2 agrees at 15 bases. Germline V CDR1 and CDR2: SNHLY, FYNNEI. V lost 6 bases to trimming and J lost 13 bases; unmatched junction nucleotides: 5. This CDR3 spans 13 amino acids. The DNA of the CDR3 is TGTGCCAGCAGGGGACTAGCGGGAGGTGTGGAGTATTTT. Translating gives CASRGLAGGVEYF.

The chain joins TRBV18 to TRBJ1-1, with a possible D match to TRBD1 (5 bases). The CDR3 is 15 amino acids. Germline CDR1 and CDR2: KGHSH and LQKENI. Trimming cost V 4 bases and J 4 bases, with 16 bases left between them. CDR3 DNA sequence: TGTGCCAGCTCACACTCCCCGGGGGGTGGCACTGAAGCTTTCTTT. This translates into CASSHSPGGGTEAFF.

The rearrangement joins TRBV19 to TRBJ2-5, with D possibly being TRBD1 (6 bases). Trimming stripped 4 bases from V and 4 bases from J, with 16 bases between. The CDR3 has 15 residues. CDR1 is LNHDA and CDR2 is SQIVND in the germline V gene (reference sequence). CDR3 sequence reads: CASSNRAQPRETQYF. The CDR3, as DNA: TGTGCCAGTAGTAACAGGGCCCAGCCGAGAGAGACCCAGTACTTC.

V is TRBV5-1 and J is TRBJ2-7; D may be TRBD1 (5 bases). CDR1 is SGHRS and CDR2 is YFSETQ in the germline V gene. Trimming pared 0 bases from V and 6 bases from J, leaving 16 bases between. CDR3 length equals 15 residues. The CDR3 sequence is CASSLEARVRREQYF. The CDR3 region has the DNA TGCGCCAGCAGCTTGGAAGCCAGGGTTCGGCGCGAGCAGTACTTC. Based on the CDR3 plus reference TRBV5-1 and TRBJ2-7, the full variable domain is KAGVTQTPRYLIKTRGQQVTLSCSPISGHRSVSWYQQTPGQGLQFLFEYFSETQRNKGNFPGRFSGRQFSNSRSEMNVSTLELGDSALYLCASSLEARVRREQYFGPGTRLTVT.

The genes are TRBV10-3 and TRBJ1-6; TRBD1 is a possible D gene (5 bases). The germline CDR1 and CDR2 sequences are ENHRY and SYGVKD. The germline V and J ends were trimmed by 3 bases and 0 bases, with 9 bases remaining between them. The CDR3 contains 16 residues. Here the CDR3 reads CAISDFRDSYNSPLHF. CDR3 coding DNA: TGTGCCATCAGTGATTTCAGGGACTCCTATAATTCACCCCTCCACTTT.

This clone has only a few counts. The chain carries TRBV5-1 and TRBJ2-7, with 8 positions matching TRBD1. Germline CDR1 is SGHRS and CDR2 is YFSETQ. The V segment lost 2 bases and the J segment 5 bases; nucleotides outside the gene matches: 9. The CDR3 has 15 amino acids. As DNA, the CDR3 is TGCGCCAGCAGCTTTCGAGACAGGGGTTCCAACGAGCAGTACTTC. As protein: CASSFRDRGSNEQYF.

This chain links TRBV7-3 with TRBJ2-1, with 10 positions matching TRBD2. The CDR3 totals 15 residues. J gave up 7 bases and V 1 base, and 4 bases lay outside the gene matches. Per germline, CDR1 SGHTA and CDR2 FQGTGA. The CDR3 DNA is TGTGCCAGCAGCTTAAAGCTAGCGGGGGTAAATGAGCAGTTCTTC. Its translation is CASSLKLAGVNEQFF.

The V and J genes are TRBV19 and TRBJ2-7; D is undetermined. Germline V gene lookup returns CDR1 LNHDA and CDR2 SQIVND (reference sequence). The CDR3 spans 15 residues. Trimming took off 1 base at V and 0 bases at J, with 10 bases between the two ends. CDR3 region: CASSIVASSSYEQYF. The CDR3 DNA sequence: TGTGCCAGTAGTATAGTGGCTTCCAGCTCCTACGAGCAGTACTTC.

V gene TRBV5-1 combines with J gene TRBJ2-7; D may be TRBD2 (5 bases). Trimming took off 4 bases at V and 3 bases at J, with 17 bases between the two ends. The germline V gene encodes CDR1 SGHRS and CDR2 YFSETQ. The CDR3 loop spans 15 amino acids. CDR3 in amino acids: CASSPDIGSVYEQYF. CDR3 DNA: TGCGCCAGCAGCCCCGACATTGGTAGCGTCTACGAGCAGTACTTC.

This clone was detected once. The genes are TRBV2 and TRBJ2-7, with 7 bases aligning to TRBD1. V was pared by 6 bases and J by 7 bases, with 15 bases of the junction left unmatched. Germline CDR1 is SNHLY and CDR2 is FYNNEI. The CDR3 totals 15 residues. CDR3 in amino acids: CASRADRVHFGEQYF. As DNA, the CDR3 is TGTGCCAGCAGAGCCGACAGGGTCCATTTTGGGGAGCAGTACTTC.

The chain joins TRBV19 to TRBJ1-4; 7 bases match TRBD1. The CDR3 has 15 residues. V shed 0 bases, J shed 8 bases, and the junction held 6 bases outside the gene matches. From germline, CDR1 is LNHDA and CDR2 SQIVND (reference sequence). The CDR3 region has the DNA TGTGCCAGTAGTATAGAGAGGGGGCAATTAGAAAAACTGTTTTTT. Residues: CASSIERGQLEKLFF.

The chain joins TRBV5-1 to TRBJ1-1, with D possibly matching TRBD1 (5 bases). CDR3 length: 14 residues. V shed 10 bases and J shed 1 base, with 17 bases lying between them. CDR1 and CDR2 (germline): SGHRS, YFSETQ. CDR3 sequence: CAHYRGAANTEAFF. CDR3 sequence (DNA): TGCGCCCATTATCGTGGGGCAGCGAACACTGAAGCTTTCTTT. Complete variable domain (other parts from reference TRBV5-1 and TRBJ1-1): KAGVTQTPRYLIKTRGQQVTLSCSPISGHRSVSWYQQTPGQGLQFLFEYFSETQRNKGNFPGRFSGRQFSNSRSEMNVSTLELGDSALYLCAHYRGAANTEAFFGQGTRLTVV.

The genes are TRBV5-4 and TRBJ2-4; D is perhaps TRBD1 (6 bases). Germline V gene lookup returns CDR1 SGHNT and CDR2 YYREEE (reference sequence). The CDR3 covers 12 residues. Trimming removed 4 bases at V and 9 bases at J, with 11 bases between. The DNA for the CDR3 is TGTGCCAGCAGCCTGGTCAGGGGCATTCAGTACTTC. It yields the protein CASSLVRGIQYF.

The chain is built from TRBV6-5 and TRBJ2-1; D not resolved. The length of the CDR3 is 15 residues. V was cut by 2 bases and J by 0 bases, with 8 bases left in between. CDR1 and CDR2 (germline): MNHEY, SVGAGI. The CDR3 loop is CASSYTGISYNEQFF. The CDR3, as DNA: TGTGCCAGCAGTTACACGGGTATCTCCTACAATGAGCAGTTCTTC.

This rearrangement joins TRBV19 to TRBJ2-7; D is possibly TRBD1 (6 bases). Germline V gives CDR1 LNHDA, CDR2 SQIVND (reference sequence). The V gene lost 2 bases and the J gene lost 2 bases, with 10 bases spanning the gap. The CDR3 extends over 14 amino acids. The CDR3 reads CASSISGDTYEQYF. In nucleotides, the CDR3 is TGTGCCAGTAGTATATCTGGGGACACCTACGAGCAGTACTTC.

J is TRBJ2-5 and V is TRBV6-2 or TRBV6-3; TRBD2 might be the D (7 bases). Germline V lookup: CDR1 MNHEY, CDR2 SVGEGT. This CDR3 contains 15 residues. V was cut by 3 bases and J by 2 bases, with 13 bases left in between. The CDR3 DNA follows: TGTGCCAGCAGTTATTCGGGGGGCCCTCAAGAGACCCAGTACTTC. It is translated as CASSYSGGPQETQYF.

Note on this clone: Sequence at one end of the junction differs from germline and may be a read error. The chain carries TRBV6-5 and TRBJ2-7, with 11 bases identical to TRBD1. This CDR3 contains 16 residues. Germline V gene sequence: CDR1 MNHEY, CDR2 SVGAGI. In DNA form, the CDR3 reads TGTGCCAGCAGTCACTCCGGGACAGGGGGTTCCTACGAGCAGTACTTC. Protein product: CASSHSGTGGSYEQYF.

The chain has TRBV5-4 and TRBJ1-6; 7 bases agree with TRBD1. Trimming took 0 bases from V and 8 from J; bases not matched to a gene: 5. Germline V CDR1 and CDR2: SGHNT, YYREEE (reference sequence). This CDR3 region has 15 residues. The CDR3 DNA reads as TGTGCCAGCAGCTTGGGGACAGGCGGAGATTCACCCCTCCACTTT. Encoded protein: CASSLGTGGDSPLHF.

The rearrangement links TRBV11-2 to TRBJ2-2, with a tentative D call TRBD2 (5 bases). The V gene's germline CDR1 is SGHAT and CDR2 FQNNGV. The CDR3 spans 14 residues. The V gene lost 5 bases and the J gene lost 6 bases, with 13 bases spanning the gap. CDR3 nucleotides: TGTGCCAGCAGCCCGCGGGTGGGTGCCGGGGAGCTGTTTTTT. Translated: CASSPRVGAGELFF.

The chain has TRBV18 and TRBJ1-2, with TRBD1 as a possible D gene (6 bases). There are 14 residues in the CDR3. Germline V gives CDR1 KGHSH, CDR2 LQKENI. V was trimmed by 3 bases and J by 4 bases, leaving 12 bases between them. The CDR3 nucleotides read TGTGCCAGCTCACCTGAGGGGGATTCCTATGGCTACACCTTC. Translation gives CASSPEGDSYGYTF.

This clone was seen only a few times. The V call is TRBV27, the J call TRBJ2-7, with a possible D match to TRBD1 (6 bases). Germline CDR1 reads MNHEY; CDR2 reads SMNVEV (reference sequence). The ends were cut back, 3 bases at V and 3 bases at J, with 12 bases in the middle. This CDR3 region has 14 residues. CDR3 in amino acids: CASSLFRGNYEQYF. CDR3 coding DNA: TGTGCCAGCAGTTTGTTCAGGGGAAACTACGAGCAGTACTTC.

This sequence joins TRBV6-5 and TRBJ1-2, with a tentative D call TRBD1 (6 bases). The CDR3 spans 13 residues. CDR1 and CDR2 from the germline V gene are MNHEY and SVGAGI. Trimming removed 4 bases at V and 4 bases at J, with 10 bases between. The CDR3 reads CASSSNRAYGYTF. The CDR3 region has the DNA TGTGCCAGCAGTTCAAACAGGGCCTATGGCTACACCTTC.

The chain uses TRBV7-5 and TRBJ2-7; the table assigns TRBD2, which was not confirmed against the DNA. TRBV7-5 corresponds to a pseudogene. CDR3 length: 10 amino acids. CDR3 amino acids: CVRSSGGSYF. Written as DNA, the CDR3 is TGTGTCAGAAGCTCGGGAGGGAGTTACTTC.

The chain couples TRBV19 to TRBJ2-1; 7 positions match TRBD2. CDR1 is LNHDA and CDR2 is SQIVND in the germline V gene (reference sequence). Trimming took 3 bases from V and 2 from J; bases not matched to a gene: 7. This CDR3 contains 16 residues. This chain's CDR3 is CASSMNPSGTYNEQFF. For the CDR3, the DNA is TGTGCCAGTAGTATGAATCCTAGCGGTACCTACAATGAGCAGTTCTTC. The entire variable domain, with the rest obtained from reference TRBV19 and TRBJ2-1, is as follows: DGGITQSPKYLFRKEGQNVTLSCEQNLNHDAMYWYRQDPGQGLRLIYYSQIVNDFQKGDIAEGYSVSREKKESFPLTVTSAQKNPTAFYLCASSMNPSGTYNEQFFGPGTRLTVL.

This clone appeared a few times. The chain recombines TRBV30 with TRBJ1-6, with 8 bases matching TRBD1. The V gene's germline CDR1 is GTSNPN and CDR2 SVGIG (reference sequence). This CDR3 spans 16 amino acids. J gave up 0 bases and V 2 bases, and 3 bases lay outside the gene matches. The CDR3 region is CAWSSTGGSYNSPLHF. In DNA form, the CDR3 reads TGTGCCTGGAGTTCAACAGGGGGCTCCTATAATTCACCCCTCCACTTT. Combining the CDR3 with reference TRBV30 and TRBJ1-6 gives the whole variable domain SQTIHQWPATLVQPVGSPLSLECTVEGTSNPNLYWYRQAAGRGLQLLFYSVGIGQISSEVPQNLSASRPQDRQFILSSKKLLLSDSGFYLCAWSSTGGSYNSPLHFGNGTRLTVT.

The chain couples TRBV2 to TRBJ1-4; D possibly corresponds to TRBD1 (6 bases). The CDR3 runs to 14 residues. Germline lookup yields CDR1 SNHLY and CDR2 FYNNEI. V gave up 6 bases and J gave up 7 bases, with 15 bases separating them. The CDR3 loop is CASRIQGSSEKLFF. The CDR3 DNA reads as TGTGCCAGCAGGATACAGGGTTCTAGTGAAAAACTGTTTTTT.

DNA of the CDR3: TGTGCCAGCAGCTTGGGCACAGGGACCCATAATTCACCCCTCCACTTT. Translation gives CASSLGTGTHNSPLHF. The chain recombines TRBV7-2 with TRBJ1-6; D may be TRBD1 (6 bases). CDR3 length equals 16 residues. Per the germline V gene, CDR1 is SGHTA and CDR2 is FQGNSA. V gave up 3 bases and J gave up 5 bases, with 14 bases separating them.

The chain has TRBV24-1 and TRBJ2-3; possible D gene TRBD1, 7 bases. The CDR3 contains 18 residues. The V gene lost 6 bases and the J gene lost 3 bases, with 24 bases spanning the gap. Germline values: CDR1 KGHDR, CDR2 SFDVKD. CDR3 residues: CATSTSKESGGLTDTQYF. CDR3 coding DNA: TGTGCCACCAGTACCTCAAAAGAGTCAGGGGGGCTTACAGATACGCAGTATTTT.